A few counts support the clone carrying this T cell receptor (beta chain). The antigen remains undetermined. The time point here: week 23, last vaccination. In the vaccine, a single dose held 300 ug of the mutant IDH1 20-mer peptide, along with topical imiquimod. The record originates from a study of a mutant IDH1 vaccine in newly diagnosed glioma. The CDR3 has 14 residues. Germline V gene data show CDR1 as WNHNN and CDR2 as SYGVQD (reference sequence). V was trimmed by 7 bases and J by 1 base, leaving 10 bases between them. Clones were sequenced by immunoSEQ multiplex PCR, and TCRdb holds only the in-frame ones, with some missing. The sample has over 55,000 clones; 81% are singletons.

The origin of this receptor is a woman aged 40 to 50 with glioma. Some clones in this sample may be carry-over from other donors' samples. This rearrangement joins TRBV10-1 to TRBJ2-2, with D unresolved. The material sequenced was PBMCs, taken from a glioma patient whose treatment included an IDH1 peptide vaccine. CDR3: CASNGLLNTGELFF. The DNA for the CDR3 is TGCGCCAGCAACGGGCTACTGAACACCGGGGAGCTGTTTTTT.